Listed below are T cell receptor beta chains from one sample, sequenced in a study of cytomegalovirus exposure and HLA in healthy donors. Generated by immunoSEQ multiplex PCR, the TCRdb table keeps only in-frame clones and is missing some. The sample gives about 67,000 clones, about two thirds of which show up once; about 1.9% is in the top ten. The sequencing input was PBMCs. Receptors originate from a woman aged 30 to 39 in good health and CMV-seronegative. Each CDR3 is given with its conserved first and last residue. A D gene is named only where the DNA matches it firmly. Clone size appears in some rows only: once, few, many, or a class for an expanded clone.

J gene	D gene	clone size	V gene	CDR3 protein	CDR3 DNA
TRBJ2-7	NA	NA	TRBV19	CASSIVYAGDYEQYF	TGTGCCAGTAGTATAGTTTATGCAGGGGACTACGAGCAGTACTTC
TRBJ1-2	NA	NA	TRBV29-1	CGNPLGIGQTNYGYTF	TGCGGAAACCCTTTGGGGATTGGACAAACTAACTATGGCTACACCTTC
TRBJ2-7	NA	NA	TRBV9	CASSVGEGTYEQYF	TGTGCCAGCAGCGTAGGAGAGGGTACCTACGAGCAGTACTTC
TRBJ2-5	NA	NA	TRBV5-1	CASSFEQTRDTQYF	TGCGCCAGCAGCTTTGAACAGACAAGAGATACCCAGTACTTC
TRBJ2-3	TRBD1	NA	TRBV4-2	CASSVHPGQGAADTQYF	TGTGCCAGCAGCGTTCACCCGGGACAGGGGGCCGCAGATACGCAGTATTTT
TRBJ1-2	NA	few	TRBV5-4	CASSREAYGYTF	TGTGCCAGCAGCCGGGAGGCCTATGGCTACACCTTC
TRBJ2-7	NA	NA	TRBV5-6	CASSPGPGEAYEQYF	TGTGCCAGCAGCCCCGGGCCGGGGGAGGCCTACGAGCAGTACTTC
TRBJ1-1	TRBD1	NA	TRBV15	CATSRGLGTGMAEAFF	TGTGCCACCAGCAGAGGGCTCGGGACAGGGATGGCTGAAGCTTTCTTT
TRBJ1-1	NA	NA	TRBV11-1	CASSLQGGNTEAFF	TGTGCCAGCAGCTTACAGGGAGGGAACACTGAAGCTTTCTTT
TRBJ2-7	NA	NA	TRBV5-1	CASSSGGYEQYF	TGCGCCAGCAGCTCTGGAGGTTACGAGCAGTACTTC
TRBJ1-2	TRBD1	NA	TRBV6-1	CASSTRDRNYGYTF	TGTGCCAGCAGTACACGGGACAGGAACTATGGCTACACCTTC
TRBJ2-5	NA	NA	TRBV5-1	CASRQIAGTEQTQYF	TGCGCCAGCAGACAAATCGCCGGGACTGAACAGACCCAGTACTTC
TRBJ2-1	TRBD2	NA	TRBV6-7	CASSYTPVAGHYNEQFF	TGTGCCAGCAGCTATACCCCCGTAGCGGGGCACTACAATGAGCAGTTCTTC
TRBJ2-3	TRBD2	NA	TRBV28	CASSFSTSGYTDTQYF	TGTGCCAGCAGTTTCTCGACTAGCGGGTACACAGATACGCAGTATTTT
TRBJ2-5	NA	few	TRBV18	CASSPIFTATQETQYF	TGTGCCAGCTCACCAATTTTTACAGCCACTCAAGAGACCCAGTACTTC
TRBJ2-3	NA	few	TRBV2	CASSELARTDTQYF	TGTGCCAGCAGTGAACTAGCGCGCACAGATACGCAGTATTTT
TRBJ2-1	TRBD2	few	TRBV2	CASSDVGLAGVEQFF	TGTGCCAGCAGTGATGTAGGGCTAGCGGGCGTTGAGCAGTTCTTC
TRBJ2-5	NA	NA	TRBV19	CASSMNFGSAGKETQYF	TGTGCCAGTAGTATGAATTTCGGGAGCGCAGGAAAAGAGACCCAGTACTTC
TRBJ1-5	NA	NA	TRBV2	CASSEARGASNQPQHF	TGTGCCAGCAGTGAAGCGCGGGGGGCGAGCAATCAGCCCCAGCATTTT
TRBJ2-1	NA	NA	TRBV19	CASSSAGNSYNEQFF	TGTGCCAGTAGTAGCGCGGGGAACTCCTACAATGAGCAGTTCTTC
TRBJ2-7	TRBD2	NA	TRBV6-5	CASTPGGGGEQYF	TGTGCCAGCACCCCGGGGGGGGGCGGGGAGCAGTACTTC
TRBJ1-4	NA	NA	TRBV7-2	CASSLAQRGKLFF	TGTGCCAGCAGCTTAGCCCAGCGCGGAAAACTGTTTTTT
TRBJ2-5	NA	NA	TRBV7-2	CASSFAGEETQYF	TGTGCCAGCAGCTTCGCAGGGGAGGAGACCCAGTACTTC
TRBJ2-7	NA	NA	TRBV28	CASSEGDWSSYEQYF	TGTGCCAGCAGTGAGGGGGATTGGAGCTCCTACGAGCAGTACTTC
TRBJ1-6	TRBD1	NA	TRBV27	CASSSSHLVTGGRNSPLHF	TGTGCCAGCAGTTCATCTCACCTCGTTACAGGGGGCCGCAATTCACCCCTCCACTTT
TRBJ1-1	NA	NA	TRBV6-5	CAISSTANTEAFF	TGTGCCATCAGTTCGACAGCGAACACTGAAGCTTTCTTT
TRBJ2-1	NA	NA	TRBV19	CASSMNQGSLYEQFF	TGTGCCAGTAGTATGAACCAGGGCAGTCTCTATGAGCAGTTCTTC
TRBJ1-1	NA	NA	TRBV11-2	CASSFDRIHTEAFF	TGTGCCAGCAGCTTCGACAGGATTCACACTGAAGCTTTCTTT
TRBJ1-1	NA	NA	TRBV14	CASSQEPRGPRSPAFF	TGTGCCAGCAGCCAAGAACCCCGGGGTCCCCGTTCTCCGGCTTTCTTT
TRBJ1-5	NA	few	TRBV6-6	CASSYSRGLQPQHF	TGTGCCAGCAGTTACTCGCGGGGCTTACAGCCCCAGCATTTT
TRBJ2-7	TRBD1	NA	TRBV27	CASSRDRVSYEQYF	TGTGCCAGCAGCCGGGACAGGGTTTCCTACGAGCAGTACTTC
TRBJ2-1	NA	NA	TRBV6-6	CASSSASEQFF	TGTGCCAGCAGTTCAGCTAGCGAGCAGTTCTTC
TRBJ1-3	TRBD1	few	TRBV6-1	CASSADDRERGNTIYF	TGTGCCAGCAGTGCAGACGACAGGGAGAGAGGAAACACCATATATTTT
TRBJ1-5	TRBD1	NA	TRBV28	CASSPSTGGLFQPQHF	TGTGCCAGCAGTCCCTCCACAGGGGGCCTCTTTCAGCCCCAGCATTTT
TRBJ1-4	NA	NA	TRBV6-5	CASSASEEGEKLFF	TGTGCCAGCAGCGCGAGTGAAGAGGGAGAAAAACTGTTTTTT
TRBJ1-2	NA	NA	TRBV27	CASSLSPTVGYTF	TGTGCCAGCAGTTTATCCCCTACAGTAGGCTACACCTTC
TRBJ2-3	NA	NA	TRBV15	CATSRSRRGAGGDTQYF	TGTGCCACCAGCAGATCACGCCGGGGGGCCGGGGGGGATACGCAGTATTTT
TRBJ2-3	NA	NA	TRBV2	CASSVDRGRTDTQYF	TGTGCCAGCAGTGTGGATAGGGGCCGCACAGATACGCAGTATTTT
TRBJ1-1	TRBD1	NA	TRBV29-1	CSPDRFGTEAFF	TGCAGTCCGGACAGGTTCGGCACTGAAGCTTTCTTT
TRBJ2-7	TRBD1	few	TRBV6-6	CASSYRDRGDKYF	TGTGCCAGCAGTTACCGAGACAGGGGCGATAAGTACTTC
TRBJ1-2	NA	NA	TRBV28	CASSPPRGANYGYTF	TGTGCCAGCAGTCCCCCCCGGGGGGCCAACTATGGCTACACCTTC
TRBJ2-3	TRBD2	once	TRBV7-9	CASSLEGTSGDQYF	TGTGCCAGCAGCTTAGAGGGGACTAGCGGGGATCAGTATTTT
TRBJ1-1	TRBD1	NA	TRBV27	CASSLRQGAGFTEAFF	TGTGCCAGCAGTTTAAGGCAGGGGGCAGGTTTCACTGAAGCTTTCTTT
TRBJ2-1	TRBD1	NA	TRBV18	CASSPGQGPYNEQFF	TGTGCCAGCTCACCGGGACAGGGGCCATACAATGAGCAGTTCTTC
TRBJ2-5	TRBD1	few	TRBV2	CASSRDRGQETQYF	TGTGCCAGCAGCCGGGACAGGGGCCAAGAGACCCAGTACTTC